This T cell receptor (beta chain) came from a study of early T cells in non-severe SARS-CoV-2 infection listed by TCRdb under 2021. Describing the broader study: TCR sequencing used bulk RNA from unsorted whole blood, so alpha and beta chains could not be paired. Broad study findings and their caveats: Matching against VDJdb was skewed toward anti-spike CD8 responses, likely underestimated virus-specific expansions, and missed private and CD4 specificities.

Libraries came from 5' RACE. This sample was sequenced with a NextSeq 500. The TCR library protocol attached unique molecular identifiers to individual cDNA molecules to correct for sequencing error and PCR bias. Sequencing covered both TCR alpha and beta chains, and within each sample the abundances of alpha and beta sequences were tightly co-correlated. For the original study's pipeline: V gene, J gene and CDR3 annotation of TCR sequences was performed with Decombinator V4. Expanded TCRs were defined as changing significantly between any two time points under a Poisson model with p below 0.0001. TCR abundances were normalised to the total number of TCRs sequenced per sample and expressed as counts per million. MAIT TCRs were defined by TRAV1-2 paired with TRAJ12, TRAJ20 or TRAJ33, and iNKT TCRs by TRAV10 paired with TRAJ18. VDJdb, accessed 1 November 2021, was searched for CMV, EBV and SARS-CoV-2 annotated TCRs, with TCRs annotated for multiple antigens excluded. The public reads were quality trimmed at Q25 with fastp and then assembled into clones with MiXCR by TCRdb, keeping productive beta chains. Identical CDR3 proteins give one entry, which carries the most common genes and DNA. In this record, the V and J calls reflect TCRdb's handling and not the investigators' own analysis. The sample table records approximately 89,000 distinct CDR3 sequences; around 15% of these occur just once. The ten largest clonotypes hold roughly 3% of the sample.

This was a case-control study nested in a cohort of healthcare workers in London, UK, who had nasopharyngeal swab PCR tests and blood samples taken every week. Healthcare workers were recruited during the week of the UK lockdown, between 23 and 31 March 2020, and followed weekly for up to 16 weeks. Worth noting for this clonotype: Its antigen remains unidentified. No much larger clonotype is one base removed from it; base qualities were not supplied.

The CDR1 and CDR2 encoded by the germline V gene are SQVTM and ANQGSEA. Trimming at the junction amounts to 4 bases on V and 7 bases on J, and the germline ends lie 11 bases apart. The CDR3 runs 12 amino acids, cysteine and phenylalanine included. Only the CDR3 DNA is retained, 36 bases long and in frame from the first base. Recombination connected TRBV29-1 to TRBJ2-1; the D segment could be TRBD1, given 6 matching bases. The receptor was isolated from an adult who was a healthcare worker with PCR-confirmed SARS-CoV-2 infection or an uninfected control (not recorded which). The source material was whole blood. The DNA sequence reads TGCAGCGTTGGCAGACAGGCGAATGAGCAGTTCTTC. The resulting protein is CSVGRQANEQFF.